This T cell receptor (beta chain) was obtained from a study of shared clonotypes between healthy human individuals. As for the study in general: The study used three CD4 naive, three CD4 memory, two CD8 naive and one CD8 memory plate per donor.

Libraries were prepared by immunoSEQ multiplex PCR; TCRdb keeps only in-frame clonotypes and omits some of them. Among 2,500,000 or so clones listed, roughly 93% were seen once. The source of this sequence is a man younger than 30 in good health. Some clones in this sample may be carry-over from other donors' samples. The sequencing sample was made of naive CD4+ T cells from PBMCs. Subset in this sample: CD45RA+ positively selected.

The CDR3 spells CASSLYRGLAGSTDTQYF. The CDR3 DNA is TGTGCCAGCAGTTTATATCGGGGACTAGCGGGTTCCACAGATACGCAGTATTTT. V usage is TRBV27 and J usage is TRBJ2-3, with 12 bases fitting TRBD2. The CDR3 totals 18 residues. CDR1 and CDR2 (germline): MNHEY, SMNVEV (reference sequence). The trim removed 1 base at V and 2 bases at J, leaving 7 bases unmatched.